The next 5 T cell receptor beta chains were all read from a single sample in a study of T cells in Graves' hyperthyroidism and ophthalmopathy. TCR beta CDR3 regions were amplified from RNA. The TCR CDR3 first-round RT-PCR relied on the HTBI primer set. TCRdb used MiXCR to reprocess the multiplex PCR reads, holding one entry per CDR3 protein. Found here are approximately 430,000 distinct CDR3 sequences, 15% to 18% of them singletons; the top ten hold around 7.3%. Sequencing was carried out using blood. Every receptor here comes from a woman aged 18-35 years with Graves' hyperthyroidism.

The sample holds many counts of this clonotype. Relative to the germline gene, one junction end is altered; a read error may explain this. This chain joins TRBV20-1 and TRBJ2-3, with D maybe TRBD2 (6 bases). This CDR3 region has 15 residues. Germline-derived CDR1 and CDR2 are DFQATT and SNEGSKA (reference sequence). The CDR3 here is CSARDRETSRDTQYF. DNA of the CDR3: TGCAGTGCTAGAGATCGGGAAACTAGCAGAGATACGCAGTATTTT.

The chain has TRBV6-5 and TRBJ2-1; tentatively, D is TRBD1 (6 bases). The CDR3 is made up of 12 amino acids. V was pared by 7 bases and J by 5 bases, with 9 bases between. Per the germline V gene, CDR1 is MNHEY and CDR2 is SVGAGI. In nucleotides, the CDR3 is TGTGCCAGCACAACAGGGAACAATGAGCAGTTCTTC. Protein: CASTTGNNEQFF.

This clonotype showed up many times. The CDR3 is CSAPRTSGRHNEQFF. Here the CDR3 DNA reads TGCAGTGCTCCCCGGACTAGCGGGCGCCACAATGAGCAGTTCTTC. The chain joins TRBV20-1 to TRBJ2-1; 11 nucleotides agree with TRBD2. This CDR3 has 15 residues. Germline CDR1 and CDR2: DFQATT and SNEGSKA (reference sequence). The junction had 8 bases not matched to a gene; V was cut back by 5 bases and J by 5 bases.

As for this clonotype: This may be a read error, as it is one base from a much larger clone. V usage is TRBV6-2 or TRBV6-3 and J usage is TRBJ1-2, with D hard to call. CDR3 length: 15 amino acids. Germline CDR1 reads MNHEY; CDR2 reads SVGEGT. The ends were cut back, 11 bases at V and 8 bases at J, with 27 bases in the middle. CDR3: CAGTTPTGSPGGYTF. In DNA form, the CDR3 reads TGTGCCGGCACCACTCCCACGGGTTCCCCGGGGGGCTACACCTTC.

In this sample, this clonotype turned up many times. V gene TRBV6-1 combines with J gene TRBJ2-2; D possibly matches TRBD1 or TRBD2 (5 bases each). Germline CDR1 reads MNHNS; CDR2 reads SASEGT. There are 12 residues in the CDR3. V shed 7 bases and J shed 6 bases, with 9 bases lying between them. CDR3: CASKRGAGELFF. The CDR3 nucleotides read TGTGCCAGCAAGAGAGGGGCCGGGGAGCTGTTTTTT.